These 32 T cell receptor beta chains came from one sample sequenced in a study of CD8+ T cells in alopecia areata. Sequencing templates came from extracted RNA that was reverse transcribed into cDNA. Clones were sequenced by immunoSEQ multiplex PCR, and TCRdb holds only the in-frame ones, with some missing. Of approximately 65,000 clones in the sample, 46% are singletons; the top ten hold roughly 20%. Treatment given: oral pan-JAK inhibitor, 5-10 mg twice daily. Sequencing was performed on CD8+ T cells sorted from blood, taken at roughly week 36, from a patient treated with tofacitinib. All receptors derive from a human donor with alopecia areata.

The V call is TRBV4-1, the J call TRBJ1-5; D gene ambiguous. CDR1 and CDR2 (germline): MGHRA, YSYEKL. CDR3 length equals 14 residues. Trimming shortened V by 4 bases and J by 7 bases, and 14 bases separated the two germline ends. CDR3 in DNA: TGCGCCAGCAGCCCCGAAGAGGGCACGCAGCCCCAGCATTTT. Its translation is CASSPEEGTQPQHF.

The V gene is TRBV2, the J gene TRBJ1-1, with 9 bases matching TRBD1. This CDR3 region has 15 residues. Trimming cost V 7 bases and J 0 bases; bases outside gene matches: 6. CDR1 is SNHLY and CDR2 is FYNNEI in the germline V gene. CDR3 residues: CASKPGQGLNTEAFF. The DNA of the CDR3 is TGTGCCAGCAAACCGGGACAGGGATTGAACACTGAAGCTTTCTTT. Looking up the rest from reference TRBV2 and TRBJ1-1 gives the full variable domain: EPEVTQTPSHQVTQMGQEVILRCVPISNHLYFYWYRQILGQKVEFLVSFYNNEISEKSEIFDDQFSVERPDGSNFTLKIRSTKLEDSAMYFCASKPGQGLNTEAFFGQGTRLTVV.

The J gene is TRBJ2-1, the V gene TRBV5-1; TRBD2 matches 7 bases. The CDR3 is 16 amino acids. The V segment lost 2 bases and the J segment 7 bases; nucleotides outside the gene matches: 12. Germline V lookup: CDR1 SGHRS, CDR2 YFSETQ. The CDR3 spells CASSLWGGGALNEQFF. CDR3 nucleotides: TGCGCCAGCAGCTTATGGGGCGGGGGAGCGCTAAATGAGCAGTTCTTC.

The rearrangement links TRBV5-1 to TRBJ2-1; D gene ambiguous. The CDR3 length is 14 residues. CDR1 is SGHRS, CDR2 YFSETQ, per germline. V was pared by 1 base and J by 5 bases, with 10 bases between. The CDR3 loop is CASSLTDTDNEQFF. The CDR3 DNA sequence: TGCGCCAGCAGCTTGACAGACACTGACAATGAGCAGTTCTTC.

This chain links TRBV2 with TRBJ1-2, with D unresolved. CDR3 length equals 12 residues. CDR1 SNHLY and CDR2 FYNNEI come from the germline V gene. With 9 bases removed from V and 3 bases from J, the gap between germline ends came to 11 bases. The CDR3 loop is CARMNGDYGYTF. The CDR3 DNA reads TGTGCCAGGATGAACGGGGACTATGGCTACACCTTC.

This clone was seen a handful of times. The V and J genes are TRBV4-1 and TRBJ1-5, with 11 bases identical to TRBD1. Losses at the gene ends were 2 bases for V and 8 bases for J; bases not matched to a gene: 8. Germline V CDR1 and CDR2: MGHRA, YSYEKL. The CDR3 sequence is 16 residues long. This CDR3 is CASSQWDRGGSEPQHF. The CDR3 bases are TGCGCCAGCAGCCAATGGGACAGGGGGGGGTCAGAGCCCCAGCATTTT.

This clone is labeled as medium-sized. The chain uses TRBV5-4 and TRBJ1-1; 9 nucleotides match TRBD1. This CDR3 has 14 residues. V trimming: 4 bases; J trimming: 8 bases; junction bases outside the gene matches: 9. CDR1 SGHNT and CDR2 YYREEE come from the germline V gene (reference sequence). The CDR3 DNA reads TGTGCCAGCAGCCTCCTGACAGGGGGTAGGGAAGCTTTCTTT. As protein: CASSLLTGGREAFF.

This clone appeared a few times. The CDR3 spells CSAVTTSGRYEQYF. CDR3 nucleotide sequence: TGCAGCGCCGTGACGACTAGCGGGAGGTACGAGCAGTACTTC. This rearrangement joins TRBV29-1 to TRBJ2-7; 13 bases match TRBD2. Germline CDR1 SQVTM, CDR2 ANQGSEA. This CDR3 spans 14 amino acids. V was clipped by 7 bases and J by 4 bases; unmatched bases: 7.

This rearrangement joins TRBV4-1 to TRBJ2-7; 11 bases map to TRBD1. The J segment lost 2 bases and the V segment lost 4 bases, leaving 4 bases of the junction unmatched. The germline V gene has CDR1 MGHRA and CDR2 YSYEKL. CDR3 size: 15 residues. The CDR3 coding sequence is TGCGCCAGCAGCCCGGGACAGGGGGTAACCTACGAGCAGTACTTC. Its protein is CASSPGQGVTYEQYF.

The chain joins TRBV6-6 to TRBJ2-7, with 10 positions matching TRBD1. V shed 6 bases, J shed 3 bases, and the junction held 5 bases outside the gene matches. The CDR3 spans 14 residues. Per the germline V gene, CDR1 is MNHNY and CDR2 is SVGAGI (reference sequence). CDR3 residues: CASRADRGYYEQYF. In nucleotides, the CDR3 is TGTGCCAGCAGAGCGGACAGGGGGTACTACGAGCAGTACTTC.

The V gene is TRBV29-1, the J gene TRBJ2-1; TRBD2 matches at 7 bases. The CDR3 runs 18 residues. The J segment lost 7 bases and the V segment lost 1 base, leaving 19 bases of the junction unmatched. CDR1 is SQVTM and CDR2 is ANQGSEA in the germline V gene. CDR3 nucleotide sequence: TGCAGCGTTGAAGGGCCCCGCGACGGGAGGAGACAGTGGAATGAGCAGTTCTTC. Translating it yields CSVEGPRDGRRQWNEQFF.

This chain links TRBV11-2 with TRBJ2-5, with D perhaps matching TRBD1 (6 bases). Germline V CDR1 and CDR2: SGHAT, FQNNGV. CDR3 size: 15 residues. The germline V and J ends were trimmed by 4 bases and 5 bases, with 17 bases remaining between them. The CDR3 DNA is TGTGCCAGCAGCTCCTGGGACAACCCCCGGGAGACCCAGTACTTC. This gives the protein CASSSWDNPRETQYF.

This clone was counted a few times. The chain links TRBV9 to TRBJ2-7; the D call may be TRBD1 or TRBD2 (5 bases each). This CDR3 has 15 residues. The germline gives CDR1 SGDLS, CDR2 YYNGEE. V lost 0 bases, J lost 4 bases, and 14 bases lay in between. CDR3 in DNA: TGTGCCAGCAGCGTAGCGGGGACCGCGGCGTACGAGCAGTACTTC. Its translation is CASSVAGTAAYEQYF.

A few counts support this clone. V usage is TRBV27 and J usage is TRBJ2-7; D gene unclear. V was shortened by 0 bases and J by 3 bases, with 6 bases between the two germline ends. This CDR3 region has 13 residues. The germline V gene has CDR1 MNHEY and CDR2 SMNVEV (reference sequence). In nucleotides, the CDR3 is TGTGCCAGCAGTTTATCGGGCGGCTACGAGCAGTACTTC. It codes for CASSLSGGYEQYF.

This chain links TRBV2 with TRBJ2-1, with 8 bases identical to TRBD2. This CDR3 has 16 residues. V was clipped by 6 bases and J by 5 bases; unmatched bases: 12. Germline V gene lookup returns CDR1 SNHLY and CDR2 FYNNEI. The CDR3 DNA sequence: TGTGCCAGCAGGCCCCCAGCGGGAGTTCTTCACAATGAGCAGTTCTTC. It codes for CASRPPAGVLHNEQFF.

This clone has just a few counts. The rearrangement joins TRBV5-4 to TRBJ2-5; 8 positions match TRBD1. Trimming at V came to 5 bases and at J to 2 bases, leaving 8 bases not matched to a gene. This CDR3 region has 15 residues. In germline, CDR1 is SGHNT, CDR2 YYREEE (reference sequence). The CDR3 loop reads CASSSRTGRQETQYF. The CDR3 DNA sequence: TGTGCCAGCAGTTCCAGGACAGGGCGACAAGAGACCCAGTACTTC.

This chain joins TRBV6-1 and TRBJ1-3; D remains unclear. Trimming stripped 3 bases from V and 0 bases from J, with 6 bases between. Germline V lookup: CDR1 MNHNS, CDR2 SASEGT. CDR3 length equals 14 residues. CDR3 sequence: CASSDGSSGNTIYF. Written as DNA, the CDR3 is TGTGCCAGCAGTGACGGTAGCTCTGGAAACACCATATATTTT.

This clone was counted a single time. The genes are TRBV7-8 and TRBJ1-1; no clear D. Germline V gives CDR1 SGHVS, CDR2 FQNEAQ. V lost 1 base and J lost 3, with 12 bases in between. This CDR3 has 15 residues. The CDR3 is CASSLGNRVYTEAFF. Here the CDR3 DNA reads TGTGCCAGCAGCTTAGGGAACCGGGTTTACACTGAAGCTTTCTTT.

J is TRBJ2-1 and V is TRBV15, with D unclear. Trimming pared 4 bases from V and 4 bases from J, leaving 11 bases between. The germline gives CDR1 LNHNV, CDR2 YYDKDF (reference sequence). The CDR3 extends over 14 amino acids. CDR3 residues: CATSIGGVYNEQFF. The CDR3 nucleotides read TGTGCCACCAGCATTGGCGGAGTTTACAATGAGCAGTTCTTC.

The table lists this clone with a count of one. The V call is TRBV4-1, the J call TRBJ2-7, with D possibly being TRBD2 (6 bases). Germline-derived CDR1 and CDR2 are MGHRA and YSYEKL. Trimming removed 0 bases from V and 5 bases from J, with 14 bases in between. The CDR3 totals 15 residues. CDR3: CASSQEGSSADEQYF. CDR3 bases: TGCGCCAGCAGCCAAGAAGGATCTAGCGCCGACGAGCAGTACTTC.

This clone was detected only a few times. V is TRBV25-1 and J is TRBJ1-1; unclear D gene. The V and J ends lost 3 bases and 7 bases respectively, with 9 bases between them. CDR1 MGHDK and CDR2 SYGVNS come from the germline V gene. The CDR3 runs to 12 residues. The CDR3 nucleotides are TGTGCCAGCAGTGAGCCGGACGGTGAAGCTTTCTTT. This codes for CASSEPDGEAFF. Using reference TRBV25-1 and TRBJ1-1 for the parts outside the CDR3, the full variable domain is EADIYQTPRYLVIGTGKKITLECSQTMGHDKMYWYQQDPGMELHLIHYSYGVNSTEKGDLSSESTVSRIRTEHFPLTLESARPSHTSQYLCASSEPDGEAFFGQGTRLTVV.

V gene TRBV30 combines with J gene TRBJ2-7; a weak D match, TRBD1 (6 bases). Germline-derived CDR1 and CDR2 are GTSNPN and SVGIG (reference sequence). The CDR3 totals 13 residues. V was trimmed by 2 bases and J by 2 bases, leaving 10 bases between them. The CDR3 DNA sequence: TGTGCCTGGAGTAGGGACATCACCTACGAGCAGTACTTC. It encodes CAWSRDITYEQYF.

The gene calls are TRBV29-1 and TRBJ2-7; D is unresolved. Looked up from germline, CDR1 is SQVTM and CDR2 is ANQGSEA. There are 13 residues in the CDR3. V lost 0 bases and J 0 bases, leaving 6 bases between the germline ends. This chain's CDR3 is CSVEEATSYEQYF. For the CDR3, the DNA is TGCAGCGTTGAAGAAGCCACCTCCTACGAGCAGTACTTC.

Within the sample, this clone is medium-sized. Additional DNA sequences in this sample encode the identical CDR3. CDR3 in amino acids: CASSEGATYEQYF. The CDR3 nucleotides are TGTGCCAGCAGTGAGGGGGCCACCTACGAGCAGTACTTC. The rearrangement joins TRBV2 to TRBJ2-7; TRBD1 is a possible D gene (6 bases). In germline, CDR1 is SNHLY, CDR2 FYNNEI. V was shortened by 3 bases and J by 2 bases, with 8 bases between the two germline ends. CDR3 length: 13 amino acids.

The rearrangement joins TRBV27 to TRBJ2-1, with unresolved D. Germline lookup yields CDR1 MNHEY and CDR2 SMNVEV (reference sequence). Trimming stripped 6 bases from V and 0 bases from J, with 3 bases between. The CDR3 runs to 12 residues. Written as DNA, the CDR3 is TGTGCCAGCAGGGGCTCCTACAATGAGCAGTTCTTC. It is translated as CASRGSYNEQFF.

This clone has just a few counts. The V gene is TRBV30, the J gene TRBJ2-7; 10 bases map to TRBD2. CDR1 is GTSNPN and CDR2 is SVGIG in the germline V gene (reference sequence). The CDR3 spans 16 residues. V was clipped by 3 bases and J by 3 bases; unmatched bases: 11. The DNA of the CDR3 is TGTGCCTGGAGGCGGTTGGGGACTAGCGTTTTCTACGAGCAGTACTTC. Protein sequence: CAWRRLGTSVFYEQYF.

V is TRBV7-9 and J is TRBJ2-2; D uncertain. Per germline, CDR1 SEHNR and CDR2 FQNEAQ (reference sequence). Trimming took off 5 bases at V and 4 bases at J, with 5 bases between the two ends. The CDR3 loop spans 12 amino acids. This CDR3 reads CASSHATGELFF. In DNA, the CDR3 is TGTGCCAGCAGCCACGCCACCGGGGAGCTGTTTTTT.

The table lists this clone with a few counts. The CDR3 loop is CASSLSKTGHYGYTF. The CDR3 bases are TGTGCCAGCAGTTTATCGAAGACAGGGCACTATGGCTACACCTTC. The J gene is TRBJ1-2, the V gene TRBV27; TRBD1 matches 7 bases. CDR1 is MNHEY, CDR2 SMNVEV, per germline (reference sequence). The CDR3 spans 15 residues. V shed 0 bases, J shed 3 bases, and the junction held 4 bases outside the gene matches.

This sequence joins TRBV4-1 and TRBJ2-5; maybe TRBD1 (6 bases). CDR3 length: 16 residues. Trimming stripped 2 bases from V and 5 bases from J, with 18 bases between. Per the germline V gene, CDR1 is MGHRA and CDR2 is YSYEKL. The CDR3 sequence: CASSQSTPGERETQYF. In nucleotides, the CDR3 is TGCGCCAGCAGCCAATCTACCCCAGGGGAAAGGGAGACCCAGTACTTC.

The rearrangement joins TRBV15 to TRBJ2-4; D ambiguous. CDR3 length equals 13 residues. The V and J ends lost 7 bases and 4 bases respectively, with 11 bases between them. CDR1 is LNHNV, CDR2 YYDKDF, per germline (reference sequence). The CDR3 region is CATMAYPKNIQYF. The CDR3 DNA is TGTGCCACCATGGCTTACCCTAAAAACATTCAGTACTTC.

This clone was counted a few times. The chain uses TRBV29-1 and TRBJ2-7; TRBD1 matches at 8 bases. The germline V gene encodes CDR1 SQVTM and CDR2 ANQGSEA. The junction had 24 bases not matched to a gene; V was cut back by 1 base and J by 7 bases. This CDR3 has 19 amino acids. CDR3 region: CSVEGVRTGMIRGSGEQYF. CDR3 in DNA: TGCAGCGTTGAAGGAGTTCGGACAGGGATGATCCGAGGCTCCGGGGAGCAGTACTTC.

This clone has a handful of counts. The CDR3 DNA reads TGTGCCAGCAGCTTGGTCAGGGCAAATGAGCAGTTCTTC. Its protein product is CASSLVRANEQFF. This chain uses TRBV11-2 with TRBJ2-1, with D possibly TRBD1 on 5 matching bases. V lost 3 bases to trimming and J lost 7 bases, with 10 bases between them. This CDR3 has 13 amino acids. In germline, CDR1 is SGHAT, CDR2 FQNNGV.